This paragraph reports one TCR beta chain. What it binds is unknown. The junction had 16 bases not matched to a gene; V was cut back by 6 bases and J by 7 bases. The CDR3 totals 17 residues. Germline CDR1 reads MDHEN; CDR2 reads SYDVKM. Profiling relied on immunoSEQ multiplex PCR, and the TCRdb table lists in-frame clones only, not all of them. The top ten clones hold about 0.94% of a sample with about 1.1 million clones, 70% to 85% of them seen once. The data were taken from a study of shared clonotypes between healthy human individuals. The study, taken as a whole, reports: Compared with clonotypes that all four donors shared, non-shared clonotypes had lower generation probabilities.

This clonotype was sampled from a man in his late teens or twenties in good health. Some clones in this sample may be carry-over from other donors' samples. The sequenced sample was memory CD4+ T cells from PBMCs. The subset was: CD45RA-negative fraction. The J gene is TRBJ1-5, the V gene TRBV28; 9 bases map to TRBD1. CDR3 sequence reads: CASSSHSTGGAGQPQHF. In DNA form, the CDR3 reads TGTGCCAGCAGCTCTCATTCCACAGGGGGCGCGGGGCAGCCCCAGCATTTT.